The 10 T cell receptor beta chains below come from one sample, sequenced in a study of cytomegalovirus exposure and HLA in healthy donors. PCR primers comprised 60 Vbeta and 13 Jbeta primers. Measured with immunoSEQ multiplex PCR; TCRdb has only the in-frame clones, and not every one. Counted here are around 150,000 clones, about 82% occurring once; the ten biggest clones make up around 3.7%. Sample: PBMCs. Receptor source: a male donor in good health and CMV-seronegative.

The chain recombines TRBV5-4 with TRBJ1-2, with 9 bases aligning to TRBD1. The germline gives CDR1 SGHNT, CDR2 YYREEE (reference sequence). The length of the CDR3 is 18 residues. J gave up 4 bases and V 0 bases, and 13 bases lay outside the gene matches. The CDR3 DNA sequence: TGTGCCAGCAGCTTGGCCGGGACAGGGTTGGTTGTAGGCTATGGCTACACCTTC. Translated: CASSLAGTGLVVGYGYTF.

This clone was detected only a few times. The genes are TRBV13 and TRBJ2-2; no firm D call. This CDR3 has 14 amino acids. With 7 bases removed from V and 0 bases from J, the gap between germline ends came to 9 bases. Germline CDR1 is PRHDT and CDR2 is FYEKMQ (reference sequence). Here the CDR3 reads CASTGDPNTGELFF. Written as DNA, the CDR3 is TGTGCCAGCACGGGTGACCCGAACACCGGGGAGCTGTTTTTT.

The chain is built from TRBV6-5 and TRBJ1-1, with D perhaps TRBD1 (5 bases). Germline V gene lookup returns CDR1 MNHEY and CDR2 SVGAGI. This CDR3 contains 11 residues. Trimming cost V 7 bases and J 9 bases, with 12 bases left between them. The DNA for the CDR3 is TGTGCCAGCATTATAGACAGAAAAGCTTTCTTT. Translated, it gives CASIIDRKAFF.

The CDR3: CASSASTDTQYF. In DNA form, the CDR3 reads TGTGCCAGCAGCGCGAGCACAGATACGCAGTATTTT. The chain links TRBV9 to TRBJ2-3; no definite D call. Trimming shortened V by 3 bases and J by 0 bases, and 2 bases separated the two germline ends. Germline V gene data show CDR1 as SGDLS and CDR2 as YYNGEE. The CDR3 spans 12 residues.

The genes are TRBV7-3 and TRBJ2-2, with D possibly being TRBD2 (6 bases). The CDR3 covers 16 residues. V lost 4 bases and J 0 bases, leaving 12 bases between the germline ends. From germline, CDR1 is SGHTA and CDR2 FQGTGA. The CDR3 DNA reads TGTGCCAGCAGCTCAGGAGCGGGTTCGAACACCGGGGAGCTGTTTTTT. It is translated as CASSSGAGSNTGELFF.

This chain connects TRBV4-3 to TRBJ2-3; TRBD1 aligns across 7 bases. The CDR3 sequence is 16 residues long. V gave up 0 bases and J gave up 4 bases; unmatched junction bases: 7. Looked up from germline, CDR1 is LGHNA and CDR2 is YSLEER. This CDR3 reads CASSQDPTGMADTQYF. In DNA, the CDR3 is TGCGCCAGCAGCCAAGATCCGACAGGGATGGCAGATACGCAGTATTTT.

The gene calls are TRBV6-5 and TRBJ2-4; D is possibly TRBD2 (5 bases). V lost 5 bases and J lost 3, with 11 bases in between. This CDR3 has 14 amino acids. Germline V gene data show CDR1 as MNHEY and CDR2 as SVGAGI. The CDR3 loop is CASSRLGGKNIQYF. The CDR3 DNA reads TGTGCCAGCAGTCGCTTAGGAGGCAAAAACATTCAGTACTTC.

The genes are TRBV27 and TRBJ1-1, with D possibly matching TRBD1 (6 bases). The V end was cut by 5 bases, the J end by 2 bases, with 15 bases between. The CDR3 is made up of 15 amino acids. Germline CDR1 is MNHEY and CDR2 is SMNVEV (reference sequence). CDR3 residues: CASSQGTRGNTEAFF. CDR3 nucleotides: TGTGCCAGCAGTCAGGGGACCAGAGGCAACACTGAAGCTTTCTTT.

The table lists this clone with a few counts. The chain links TRBV7-3 to TRBJ1-5; D call uncertain. Germline CDR1 SGHTA, CDR2 FQGTGA. V was cut by 3 bases and J by 3 bases, with 12 bases left in between. The CDR3 is made up of 15 amino acids. For the CDR3, the DNA is TGTGCCAGCAGCTTCCCAGATAACTACAATCAGCCCCAGCATTTT. Its protein is CASSFPDNYNQPQHF.

This chain connects TRBV6-5 to TRBJ1-5; a weak D match, TRBD1 (5 bases). The CDR3 is made up of 16 amino acids. The germline V gene has CDR1 MNHEY and CDR2 SVGAGI. Trimming took off 4 bases at V and 4 bases at J, with 17 bases between the two ends. CDR3 sequence: CASSLRVGQQNQPQHF. The CDR3 DNA follows: TGTGCCAGCAGTTTACGTGTGGGGCAGCAGAATCAGCCCCAGCATTTT.